The 21 T cell receptor beta chains below come from one sample, sequenced in a study of cytomegalovirus exposure and HLA in healthy donors. The PCR contained 60 Vbeta and 13 Jbeta primers. The assay was immunoSEQ multiplex PCR, and TCRdb's table has in-frame clones only and misses some. The sample lists more than 85,000 clones, 73% occurring once. Sequencing was done on a sample of PBMCs. These receptors were obtained from a middle-aged man in good health and CMV-seronegative.

The V call is TRBV7-2, the J call TRBJ2-5; D call uncertain. Germline V gene sequence: CDR1 SGHTA, CDR2 FQGNSA. V shed 1 base and J shed 4 bases, with 7 bases lying between them. This CDR3 region has 13 residues. CDR3 in amino acids: CASSLGASETQYF. The DNA of the CDR3 is TGTGCCAGCAGCTTAGGGGCTTCAGAGACCCAGTACTTC.

The CDR3 here is CASSPQGAVEAFF. The CDR3 region has the DNA TGCGCCAGCAGCCCACAGGGGGCGGTTGAAGCTTTCTTT. The rearrangement links TRBV4-1 to TRBJ1-1, with 9 nucleotides matching TRBD1. V lost 4 bases, J lost 7 bases, and 4 bases stayed unmatched. Germline CDR1 and CDR2: MGHRA and YSYEKL. CDR3 length equals 13 residues.

The chain joins TRBV6-1 to TRBJ2-3; TRBD2 agrees at 8 bases. The CDR3 contains 15 residues. Germline CDR1 is MNHNS and CDR2 is SASEGT. The J segment lost 1 base and the V segment lost 5 bases, leaving 5 bases of the junction unmatched. The CDR3 DNA follows: TGTGCCAGCAGTAGTCGAGCGGGAGGCACAGATACGCAGTATTTT. Protein product: CASSSRAGGTDTQYF.

Only one count was recorded for this clone. The chain carries TRBV4-2 and TRBJ2-7, with D perhaps TRBD1 (5 bases). This CDR3 region has 14 residues. V was shortened by 0 bases and J by 3 bases, with 9 bases between the two germline ends. The germline V gene encodes CDR1 LGHNA and CDR2 YNFKEQ. The CDR3 DNA reads TGTGCCAGCAGCCAAGATGAAGGGGTCTACGAGCAGTACTTC. Protein product: CASSQDEGVYEQYF.

The chain employs TRBV7-9 and TRBJ1-4; tentatively, D is TRBD1 (5 bases). V was clipped by 11 bases and J by 4 bases, with 11 bases between them. The length of the CDR3 is 12 residues. Per the germline V gene, CDR1 is SEHNR and CDR2 is FQNEAQ (reference sequence). CDR3: CAVGGINEKLFF. The CDR3 DNA reads as TGTGCCGTTGGGGGGATTAATGAAAAACTGTTTTTT.

In this sample, this clone turned up a few times. The chain recombines TRBV4-2 with TRBJ1-4; 7 nucleotides align to TRBD1. With V trimmed by 6 bases and J by 4 bases, 5 bases remained unmatched. The CDR3 has 14 residues. Germline assignment: CDR1 LGHNA and CDR2 YNFKEQ. CDR3: CASRPGQINEKLFF. CDR3 sequence (DNA): TGTGCCAGCAGACCGGGACAGATTAATGAAAAACTGTTTTTT.

CDR3: CASSLGDIIHPANYGYTF. The CDR3 coding sequence is TGTGCCAGCAGCCTGGGAGACATAATCCATCCGGCTAACTATGGCTACACCTTC. V is TRBV7-9 and J is TRBJ1-2, with D uncertain. The germline gives CDR1 SEHNR, CDR2 FQNEAQ (reference sequence). V lost 5 bases, J lost 0 bases, and 22 bases lay in between. The CDR3 consists of 18 residues.

This clone was picked up a small number of times. One end of the junction does not line up with germline, which may come from a read error. The rearrangement uses TRBV6-1 and TRBJ2-5, with D uncertain. The J call may be incorrect, as the DNA end agrees better with TRBJ2-7. From germline, CDR1 is MNHNS and CDR2 SASEGT. The CDR3 has 14 amino acids. The CDR3 protein is CASGEEPSHYEQYF. Written as DNA, the CDR3 is TGTGCCAGCGGTGAGGAGCCCTCTCACTACGAGCAGTACTTC.

This chain joins TRBV19 and TRBJ2-1; possible D gene TRBD1, 7 bases. Trimming pared 8 bases from V and 2 bases from J, leaving 13 bases between. CDR3 length equals 14 residues. Per germline, CDR1 LNHDA and CDR2 SQIVND (reference sequence). CDR3 protein: CASGGRGAYNEQFF. The CDR3, as DNA: TGTGCCAGTGGGGGCAGGGGGGCCTACAATGAGCAGTTCTTC.

The chain links TRBV12-5 to TRBJ2-1; 10 positions agree with TRBD2. The J segment lost 6 bases and the V segment lost 0 bases, leaving 5 bases of the junction unmatched. The germline gives CDR1 LGHNT, CDR2 FRNRAP. The CDR3 totals 16 residues. The CDR3 DNA reads TGTGCTAGTGGTTTGGTACGGACTAGCGGACTCAATGAGCAGTTCTTC. The encoded protein is CASGLVRTSGLNEQFF.

This clone was seen just once. J is TRBJ2-5 and V is TRBV30; 10 bases are a match to TRBD2. The germline V gene has CDR1 GTSNPN and CDR2 SVGIG (reference sequence). V dropped 5 bases and J dropped 4; count of bases not matched to a gene: 4. The CDR3 runs to 13 residues. CDR3 region: CAWQAGGPETQYF. The CDR3 DNA is TGTGCCTGGCAAGCGGGGGGGCCAGAGACCCAGTACTTC.

This sequence joins TRBV9 and TRBJ2-7; 10 bases agree with TRBD1. The CDR3 length is 15 residues. The germline V gene encodes CDR1 SGDLS and CDR2 YYNGEE. The trim removed 0 bases at V and 6 bases at J, leaving 6 bases unmatched. This CDR3 is CASSVAWDRGSEQYF. The CDR3 DNA reads TGTGCCAGCAGCGTAGCATGGGACAGGGGAAGCGAGCAGTACTTC.

This clone turned up a few times. J is TRBJ1-4 and V is TRBV4-2; D is ambiguous. CDR3 length equals 13 residues. Germline assignment: CDR1 LGHNA and CDR2 YNFKEQ. V was cut by 0 bases and J by 7 bases, with 6 bases left in between. Written as DNA, the CDR3 is TGTGCCAGCAGCCAAGATTCCGGTGAAAAACTGTTTTTT. Translating it yields CASSQDSGEKLFF.

This clone was counted a single time. The rearrangement uses TRBV19 and TRBJ1-5; the D is unclear. Trimming took off 7 bases at V and 2 bases at J, with 15 bases between the two ends. CDR3 length equals 15 residues. CDR1 and CDR2 from the germline V gene are LNHDA and SQIVND (reference sequence). The CDR3 DNA reads TGTGCCAGTATGGAGGACCTGCAAGGCAATCAGCCCCAGCATTTT. As protein: CASMEDLQGNQPQHF.

The V call is TRBV7-9, the J call TRBJ2-5, with TRBD1 identical over 12 bases. The CDR3 runs 15 residues. Germline values: CDR1 SEHNR, CDR2 FQNEAQ (reference sequence). Trimming took 5 bases from V and 3 from J; bases not matched to a gene: 4. As DNA, the CDR3 is TGTGCCAGCAGCAAAGGGACAGGGGGCAAAGAGACCCAGTACTTC. This codes for CASSKGTGGKETQYF.

This clone was picked up one time. The chain joins TRBV2 to TRBJ1-5, with 7 nucleotides matching TRBD1. The CDR3 extends over 16 amino acids. The ends lost 6 bases at V and 4 bases at J; junction bases unmatched: 12. The germline V gene encodes CDR1 SNHLY and CDR2 FYNNEI. In DNA, the CDR3 is TGTGCCAGCAGCCTCCGGGACAGCGTCTGGAATCAGCCCCAGCATTTT. Protein product: CASSLRDSVWNQPQHF.

In this sample, this clone turned up once. The chain uses TRBV19 and TRBJ2-7; D may be TRBD2 (5 bases). Germline V gene lookup returns CDR1 LNHDA and CDR2 SQIVND (reference sequence). The CDR3 consists of 12 residues. V gave up 5 bases and J gave up 7 bases, with 12 bases separating them. CDR3 protein: CASSRTGSEQYF. The CDR3 nucleotides read TGTGCCAGTAGTCGGACGGGGAGTGAGCAGTACTTC.

The chain carries TRBV5-6 and TRBJ1-2, with 9 bases aligning to TRBD1. The germline gives CDR1 SGHDT, CDR2 YYEEEE. Trimming removed 4 bases from V and 8 bases from J; junction bases left unmatched: 6. This CDR3 is 13 amino acids long. This CDR3 reads CASSIRTGEGYTF. The CDR3 region has the DNA TGTGCCAGCAGCATAAGGACAGGGGAGGGCTACACCTTC.

The J gene is TRBJ2-5, the V gene TRBV21-1; TRBD2 reflects the table's D call only, with no check against the DNA. TRBV21-1 is a known pseudogene. The CDR3 is 16 residues long. The CDR3 DNA follows: TGTGCCAGCAGCGCACCCTCTTTACTTACCGAGGAGACCCAGTACTTC. The encoded protein is CASSAPSLLTEETQYF.

A single count supports this clone. This chain uses TRBV19 with TRBJ1-2, with D possibly being TRBD1 (6 bases). Germline CDR1 LNHDA, CDR2 SQIVND (reference sequence). This CDR3 spans 14 amino acids. V lost 3 bases and J 4 bases, leaving 12 bases between the germline ends. The CDR3 protein is CASSIEQGLYGYTF. DNA of the CDR3: TGTGCCAGTAGTATTGAACAGGGTCTCTATGGCTACACCTTC.

The genes are TRBV9 and TRBJ1-6; no reliable D call. The CDR3 is made up of 15 amino acids. V dropped 3 bases and J dropped 10 bases, with 17 bases sitting between them. From germline, CDR1 is SGDLS and CDR2 YYNGEE. The chain's CDR3 is CASSATLGWESPLHF. Written as DNA, the CDR3 is TGTGCCAGCAGCGCGACACTAGGGTGGGAATCACCCCTCCACTTT.